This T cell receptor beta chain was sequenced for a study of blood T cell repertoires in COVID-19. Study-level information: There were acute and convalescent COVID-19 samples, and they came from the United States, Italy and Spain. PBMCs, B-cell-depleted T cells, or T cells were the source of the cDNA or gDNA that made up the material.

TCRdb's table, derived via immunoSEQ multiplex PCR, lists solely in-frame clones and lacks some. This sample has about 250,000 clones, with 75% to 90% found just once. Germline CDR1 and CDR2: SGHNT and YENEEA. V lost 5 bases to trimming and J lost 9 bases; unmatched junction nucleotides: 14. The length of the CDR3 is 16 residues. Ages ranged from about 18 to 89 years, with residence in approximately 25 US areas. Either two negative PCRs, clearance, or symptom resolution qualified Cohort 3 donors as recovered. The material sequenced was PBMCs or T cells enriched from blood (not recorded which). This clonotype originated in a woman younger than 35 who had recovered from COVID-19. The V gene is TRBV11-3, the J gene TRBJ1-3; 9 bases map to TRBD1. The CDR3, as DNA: TGTGCCAGCAGCCCAGGGAGGGACAGGGTAATGAGCACCATATATTTT. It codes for CASSPGRDRVMSTIYF.